This entry lists 11 T cell receptor beta chains sequenced from one sample in a study of identical twins. From the 5' RACE reads, TCRdb called clonotypes with MiXCR, one entry per CDR3 protein. The sample includes 550,000 to 700,000 distinct CDR3 sequences, 9.5% to 10% of them seen just once. These data were also reused for a study on yellow fever vaccine responses in identical twins.

Sequencing was carried out using PBMCs. The receptors stem from a woman between 18 and 29 years old in good health.

Comments on this clonotype: The junction and the germline gene differ at one end; a read error may be behind it. V usage is TRBV28 and J usage is TRBJ2-3; D is unclear. Germline V gene lookup returns CDR1 MDHEN and CDR2 SYDVKM. This CDR3 is 10 amino acids long. The CDR3 loop reads CASTPCNSRF. CDR3 coding DNA: TGTGCCAGCACCCCTTGTAATAGTCGTTTT.

The chain uses TRBV5-1 and TRBJ2-5; 10 bases are a match to TRBD2. The ends lost 4 bases at V and 4 bases at J; junction bases unmatched: 7. CDR1 and CDR2 (germline): SGHRS, YFSETQ. This CDR3 has 15 residues. The CDR3 bases are TGCGCCAGCAGCAGGCTAGCGGGGGCAACAGAGACCCAGTACTTC. Amino acids: CASSRLAGATETQYF.

V gene TRBV4-1 combines with J gene TRBJ2-7; TRBD1 matches 7 bases. V lost 1 base to trimming and J lost 5 bases; unmatched junction nucleotides: 8. Germline V gives CDR1 MGHRA, CDR2 YSYEKL. The CDR3 consists of 15 residues. CDR3 nucleotides: TGCGCCAGCAGCCAAGTCAGTACTCAGGGGGACGAGCAGTACTTC. The encoded protein is CASSQVSTQGDEQYF.

This clonotype appeared a few times. V usage is TRBV15 and J usage is TRBJ2-2, with D uncertain. The V gene's germline CDR1 is LNHNV and CDR2 YYDKDF (reference sequence). Trimming stripped 0 bases from V and 0 bases from J, with 17 bases between. This CDR3 spans 19 amino acids. The CDR3 sequence is CATSRDHPSMAANTGELFF. The CDR3, as DNA: TGTGCCACCAGCAGAGATCATCCTTCCATGGCCGCGAACACCGGGGAGCTGTTTTTT.

V and J are TRBV28 and TRBJ1-3; weak D call: TRBD1 (6 bases). Trimming stripped 8 bases from V and 0 bases from J, with 14 bases between. The CDR3 has 15 residues. Germline CDR1 and CDR2: MDHEN and SYDVKM. The CDR3 DNA reads TGTGCCAGCCGAGGGGGGGGAAACTCTGGAAACACCATATATTTT. The encoded protein is CASRGGGNSGNTIYF.

This clonotype was seen a handful of times. The chain recombines TRBV7-3 with TRBJ1-2; D might be TRBD1 (5 bases). Germline V gene data show CDR1 as SGHTA and CDR2 as FQGTGA. The CDR3 is 13 residues long. V lost 6 bases to trimming and J lost 7 bases, with 15 bases between them. The CDR3 coding sequence is TGTGCCAGCAGTTCCGCCGGGAGGGGTGGCTACACCTTC. As protein: CASSSAGRGGYTF.

The V call is TRBV7-2, the J call TRBJ1-1; TRBD1 agrees at 10 bases. Losses at the gene ends were 6 bases for V and 7 bases for J; bases not matched to a gene: 8. CDR3 size: 14 residues. CDR1 SGHTA and CDR2 FQGNSA come from the germline V gene. The CDR3 DNA sequence: TGTGCCAGCAGGCGTCCCGGGACAGGGGTTGAAGCTTTCTTT. As protein: CASRRPGTGVEAFF. Full variable domain (remainder filled in from reference TRBV7-2 and TRBJ1-1): GAGVSQSPSNKVTEKGKDVELRCDPISGHTALYWYRQSLGQGLEFLIYFQGNSAPDKSGLPSDRFSAERTGGSVSTLTIQRTQQEDSAVYLCASRRPGTGVEAFFGQGTRLTVV.

This clonotype was found a few times. The chain joins TRBV29-1 to TRBJ2-7; weak D call: TRBD1 (6 bases). This CDR3 has 11 amino acids. The ends were cut back, 7 bases at V and 3 bases at J, with 10 bases in the middle. From germline, CDR1 is SQVTM and CDR2 ANQGSEA. CDR3 sequence: CSARQDYEQYF. CDR3 nucleotides: TGCAGCGCCCGACAGGACTACGAGCAGTACTTC.

In this sample, this clonotype turned up many times. The V and J genes are TRBV29-1 and TRBJ2-7; 8 bases agree with TRBD1. CDR1 is SQVTM and CDR2 is ANQGSEA in the germline V gene. This CDR3 region has 13 residues. The J segment lost 5 bases and the V segment lost 7 bases, leaving 10 bases of the junction unmatched. The DNA of the CDR3 is TGCAGCGCAAGTTTGGACAGGGTGGACGAGCAGTACTTC. Its translation is CSASLDRVDEQYF.

This clonotype was seen a few times. V and J are TRBV7-9 and TRBJ1-1, with TRBD1 matching over 7 bases. This CDR3 spans 14 amino acids. Germline V CDR1 and CDR2: SEHNR, FQNEAQ (reference sequence). V lost 1 base to trimming and J lost 5 bases; unmatched junction nucleotides: 4. CDR3: CASSLGGQLTEAFF. CDR3 in DNA: TGTGCCAGCAGCTTAGGGGGACAGTTGACTGAAGCTTTCTTT.

In its sample, this clonotype was seen a few times. The chain links TRBV4-2 to TRBJ2-1; TRBD2 aligns across 9 bases. This CDR3 is 14 amino acids long. The V segment lost 8 bases and the J segment 7 bases; nucleotides outside the gene matches: 9. The germline V gene has CDR1 LGHNA and CDR2 YNFKEQ. The chain's CDR3 is CASRAGGAENEQFF. The CDR3 DNA follows: TGTGCCAGCCGGGCGGGGGGGGCCGAGAATGAGCAGTTCTTC.